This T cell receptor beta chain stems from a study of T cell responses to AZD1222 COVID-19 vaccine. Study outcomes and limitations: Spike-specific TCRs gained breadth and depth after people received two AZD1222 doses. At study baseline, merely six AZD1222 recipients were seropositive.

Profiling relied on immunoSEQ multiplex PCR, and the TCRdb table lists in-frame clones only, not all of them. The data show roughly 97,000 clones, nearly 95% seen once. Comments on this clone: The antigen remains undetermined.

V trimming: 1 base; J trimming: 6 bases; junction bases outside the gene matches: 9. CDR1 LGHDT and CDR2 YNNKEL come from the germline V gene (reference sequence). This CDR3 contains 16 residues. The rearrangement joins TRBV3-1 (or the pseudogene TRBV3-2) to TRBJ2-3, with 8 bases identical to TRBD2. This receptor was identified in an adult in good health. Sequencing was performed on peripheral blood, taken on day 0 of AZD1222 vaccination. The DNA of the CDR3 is TGTGCCAGCAGCCAAGTCCGCGGGAGGCCGGATGATACGCAGTATTTT. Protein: CASSQVRGRPDDTQYF.